This T cell receptor beta chain was recorded in a study of cytomegalovirus exposure and HLA in healthy donors. This clone came up a few times. Antigen unknown. Study observations and caveats: CMV antigen specificity of a few CMV-associated chains was confirmed in vitro.

J gave up 4 bases and V 7 bases, and 5 bases lay outside the gene matches. This CDR3 comprises 13 residues. CDR1 and CDR2 (germline): ENHRY, SYGVKD. 13 Jbeta primers and 60 Vbeta primers were used for the PCR. Repertoires were generated with immunoSEQ multiplex PCR, while TCRdb's copy carries only in-frame clones and drops some. The sample carries 85,000 to 100,000 clones, about four fifths recorded once. The sample comprised PBMCs. The gene calls are TRBV10-3 and TRBJ2-7, with 9 bases fitting TRBD2. The receptor's source is a human donor in good health. The CDR3 sequence is CAIKMLAGYEQYF. The DNA of the CDR3 is TGTGCCATCAAAATGCTAGCGGGGTACGAGCAGTACTTC.